This T cell receptor (beta chain) was documented in a study of T cell responses to AZD1222 COVID-19 vaccine. The study, taken as a whole, reports: Across the whole spike, CD4 TCRs peaked at regions 160-218 and 743-854. Repertoire sampling happened only post peak T cell response. Targeting of unmutated variant regions was reportedly seen in nearly half of spike-specific TCRs. Clonal diversity was possibly underestimated, and white British individuals and females predominated among donors.

Only a few counts were recorded for this clone. Its antigen is still unknown. Unmatched junction bases numbered 15, after V lost 4 bases and J lost 6 bases. The CDR3 spans 16 residues. The germline V gene encodes CDR1 SGHNT and CDR2 YYREEE (reference sequence). Assay: immunoSEQ multiplex PCR; the TCRdb copy retains only in-frame clones and omits some. The profile shows 200,000 or so clones, around 88% of them singletons. The material sequenced was peripheral blood, taken on day 0 of AZD1222 vaccination. The sequence derives from an adult in good health. V is TRBV5-4 and J is TRBJ2-7; 8 positions agree with TRBD2. The CDR3 DNA reads TGTGCCAGCAGCCACCAGATCTTAGCGGGGCCCCGCGAGCAGTACTTC. It specifies CASSHQILAGPREQYF.